These 23 T cell receptor beta chains came from one sample sequenced in a study of blood T cell repertoires in COVID-19 (TCRdb year 2020). Library creation used the immunoSEQ multiplex PCR assay. The clones in this table, taken by TCRdb from immuneACCESS, are in-frame only. Not every clone is retained; where verified, under half of the shortfall comes from an unresolved V gene, and the cause of the rest is unknown. This sample is represented by roughly 74,000 clones; almost 85% of them were singletons. Around 35% of the sample is taken by the ten largest. Sequences were obtained from peripheral blood. Receptor source: a man in his sixties or seventies with acute or convalescent COVID-19.

Remarks on this clone: The sample holds other DNA sequences that translate to the same CDR3. This chain uses TRBV5-4 with TRBJ2-7; the D gene is possibly TRBD1 (6 bases). V lost 0 bases to trimming and J lost 6 bases, with 10 bases between them. The CDR3 totals 13 residues. Germline V gene sequence: CDR1 SGHNT, CDR2 YYREEE (reference sequence). Here the CDR3 DNA reads TGTGCCAGCAGCTTGGAACAGGGCCGCGAGCAGTACTTC. Translated, it gives CASSLEQGREQYF.

V gene TRBV27 combines with J gene TRBJ2-7, with 11 bases matching TRBD2. The CDR3 consists of 16 residues. Germline CDR1 reads MNHEY; CDR2 reads SMNVEV (reference sequence). V dropped 6 bases and J dropped 2; count of bases not matched to a gene: 9. CDR3 loop: CASRLVAGGLAYEQYF. The CDR3 DNA reads TGTGCCAGCAGACTTGTAGCGGGAGGGCTAGCCTACGAGCAGTACTTC.

The V call is TRBV29-1, the J call TRBJ2-7; tentatively, D is TRBD2 (5 bases). The ends were cut back, 3 bases at V and 3 bases at J, with 15 bases in the middle. The CDR3 has 14 residues. From germline, CDR1 is SQVTM and CDR2 ANQGSEA. This chain's CDR3 is CSVEVGGRFYEQYF. DNA for the CDR3: TGCAGCGTTGAGGTTGGAGGCCGCTTCTACGAGCAGTACTTC.

The rearrangement uses TRBV6-2 or TRBV6-3 and TRBJ2-1, with a tentative D call TRBD2 (6 bases). The germline gives CDR1 MNHEY, CDR2 SVGEGT. CDR3 length: 14 residues. V dropped 5 bases and J dropped 4 bases, with 12 bases sitting between them. The CDR3 DNA sequence: TGTGCCAGCAGTCCCGGGACTTTATACAATGAGCAGTTCTTC. Amino acid sequence: CASSPGTLYNEQFF.

The chain carries TRBV9 and TRBJ1-1; no clear D. Per the germline V gene, CDR1 is SGDLS and CDR2 is YYNGEE. Deletions cut 0 bases from V and 0 bases from J, with 3 bases between. This CDR3 comprises 13 residues. DNA of the CDR3: TGTGCCAGCAGCGTAGCTATGAACACTGAAGCTTTCTTT. It encodes CASSVAMNTEAFF.

This chain uses TRBV7-9 with TRBJ1-5; D gene unclear. Looked up from germline, CDR1 is SEHNR and CDR2 is FQNEAQ (reference sequence). V was cut by 3 bases and J by 4 bases, with 10 bases left in between. This CDR3 spans 14 amino acids. The CDR3 region is CASSFGGLNQPQHF. DNA of the CDR3: TGTGCCAGCAGCTTTGGCGGGCTGAATCAGCCCCAGCATTTT.

This clone was observed a handful of times. The chain joins TRBV7-3 to TRBJ2-7; tentative D call: TRBD1 (6 bases). The CDR3 covers 15 residues. Trimming left V 0 bases short and J 3 bases short, with 12 bases between. Per the germline V gene, CDR1 is SGHTA and CDR2 is FQGTGA. The CDR3 DNA follows: TGTGCCAGCAGCTTAACCACAGGGAAGGGCTACGAGCAGTACTTC. Amino acid sequence: CASSLTTGKGYEQYF.

The chain links TRBV5-1 to TRBJ2-3; D may be TRBD2 (6 bases). Trimming shortened V by 1 base and J by 1 base, and 10 bases separated the two germline ends. This CDR3 comprises 15 residues. Germline V CDR1 and CDR2: SGHRS, YFSETQ. The CDR3 protein is CASSLSGPRTDTQYF. CDR3 sequence (DNA): TGCGCCAGCAGCTTGAGCGGGCCCCGCACAGATACGCAGTATTTT. Full variable domain (outside the CDR3, taken from reference TRBV5-1 and TRBJ2-3): KAGVTQTPRYLIKTRGQQVTLSCSPISGHRSVSWYQQTPGQGLQFLFEYFSETQRNKGNFPGRFSGRQFSNSRSEMNVSTLELGDSALYLCASSLSGPRTDTQYFGPGTRLTVL.

This chain uses TRBV7-8 with TRBJ1-5; no reliable D call. Trimming stripped 1 base from V and 6 bases from J, with 16 bases between. Germline V gene lookup returns CDR1 SGHVS and CDR2 FQNEAQ. This CDR3 contains 16 residues. The CDR3 region is CASSLGVAGSGQPQHF. In DNA, the CDR3 is TGTGCCAGCAGCTTAGGTGTTGCGGGTTCGGGTCAGCCCCAGCATTTT. Variable domain in full (rest from reference TRBV7-8 and TRBJ1-5): GAGVSQSPRYKVAKRGQDVALRCDPISGHVSLFWYQQALGQGPEFLTYFQNEAQLDKSGLPSDRFFAERPEGSVSTLKIQRTQQEDSAVYLCASSLGVAGSGQPQHFGDGTRLSIL.

The rearrangement links TRBV28 to TRBJ1-5, with unresolved D. There are 12 residues in the CDR3. The germline gives CDR1 MDHEN, CDR2 SYDVKM. V shed 8 bases and J shed 7 bases, with 12 bases lying between them. This CDR3 reads CASAALEQPQHF. CDR3 sequence (DNA): TGTGCCAGCGCAGCGTTGGAACAGCCCCAGCATTTT.

In its sample, this clone was seen a few times. The V gene is TRBV19, the J gene TRBJ2-7; 7 nucleotides match TRBD2. Per the germline V gene, CDR1 is LNHDA and CDR2 is SQIVND (reference sequence). The CDR3 consists of 13 residues. Trimming cost V 1 base and J 6 bases; bases outside gene matches: 3. This chain's CDR3 is CASSIAGGVEQYF. The CDR3 DNA reads as TGTGCCAGTAGTATAGCGGGAGGAGTCGAGCAGTACTTC.

This chain uses TRBV2 with TRBJ2-7, with D unclear. The CDR3 has 14 amino acids. The germline V gene has CDR1 SNHLY and CDR2 FYNNEI. Trimming removed 2 bases from V and 4 bases from J, with 12 bases in between. The CDR3 nucleotides read TGTGCCAGCAGTGAAAATCGTGGGCCTTACGAGCAGTACTTC. It yields the protein CASSENRGPYEQYF.

The rearrangement uses TRBV5-6 and TRBJ2-3, with D possibly being TRBD2 (7 bases). The germline CDR1 and CDR2 sequences are SGHDT and YYEEEE. The CDR3 loop spans 15 amino acids. V was shortened by 2 bases and J by 4 bases, with 14 bases between the two germline ends. CDR3 sequence: CASSFRGAYADTQYF. The CDR3 DNA reads TGTGCCAGCAGCTTTCGGGGGGCCTACGCAGATACGCAGTATTTT.

A few counts support this clone. The chain combines TRBV2 with TRBJ1-5, with D possibly being TRBD1 (6 bases). This CDR3 has 17 amino acids. V dropped 8 bases and J dropped 9 bases, with 29 bases sitting between them. The germline gives CDR1 SNHLY, CDR2 FYNNEI. For the CDR3, the DNA is TGTGCCAGCTCGAAAGACAGGACCCTATACAATCAGTGGCCCCAGCATTTT. The encoded protein is CASSKDRTLYNQWPQHF. Full variable domain (outside the CDR3, taken from reference TRBV2 and TRBJ1-5): EPEVTQTPSHQVTQMGQEVILRCVPISNHLYFYWYRQILGQKVEFLVSFYNNEISEKSEIFDDQFSVERPDGSNFTLKIRSTKLEDSAMYFCASSKDRTLYNQWPQHFGDGTRLSIL.

CDR3 loop: CSASHRVTGELFF. The CDR3 DNA reads TGCAGTGCTAGTCACAGGGTTACCGGGGAGCTGTTTTTT. V and J are TRBV20-1 and TRBJ2-2; D is perhaps TRBD1 (6 bases). The CDR3 extends over 13 amino acids. The V gene lost 3 bases and the J gene lost 5 bases, with 10 bases spanning the gap. The germline V gene has CDR1 DFQATT and CDR2 SNEGSKA (reference sequence).

This clone has more than one count but fewer than ten. The chain carries TRBV2 and TRBJ1-1, with D possibly being TRBD1 (5 bases). The V gene's germline CDR1 is SNHLY and CDR2 FYNNEI. With 2 bases removed from V and 5 bases from J, the gap between germline ends came to 12 bases. CDR3 length: 14 residues. The CDR3 nucleotides read TGTGCCAGCAGTGAACAAGGGGAAGGGACTGAAGCTTTCTTT. Translating gives CASSEQGEGTEAFF.

The genes are TRBV5-8 and TRBJ2-7; D may be TRBD1 (6 bases). Germline-derived CDR1 and CDR2 are SGHTS and YDEGEE. The CDR3 is 14 residues long. V gave up 7 bases and J gave up 2 bases, with 16 bases separating them. The CDR3 DNA sequence: TGTGCCAGCCTTTCGACCGGGGACACCTACGAGCAGTACTTC. Protein product: CASLSTGDTYEQYF.

The chain recombines TRBV2 with TRBJ2-4; 9 bases are shared with TRBD1. V lost 4 bases, J lost 10 bases, and 2 bases stayed unmatched. The germline CDR1 and CDR2 sequences are SNHLY and FYNNEI. The CDR3 is made up of 12 amino acids. The CDR3 loop is CASSAGQGIQYF. DNA for the CDR3: TGTGCCAGCAGTGCCGGACAGGGGATTCAGTACTTC.

The chain employs TRBV7-3 and TRBJ2-7; 8 bases are a match to TRBD2. In germline, CDR1 is SGHTA, CDR2 FQGTGA. This CDR3 is 13 amino acids long. V lost 1 base and J lost 9; bases outside the gene matches: 5. CDR3 amino acids: CASSLSPAGAQYF. CDR3 coding DNA: TGTGCCAGCAGCTTAAGCCCAGCGGGGGCGCAGTACTTC.

The chain combines TRBV4-1 with TRBJ2-5, with 9 bases aligning to TRBD2. J lost 2 bases, V lost 2 bases, and 9 bases had no gene match. Germline lookup yields CDR1 MGHRA and CDR2 YSYEKL. The CDR3 totals 17 residues. CDR3 coding DNA: TGCGCCAGCAGCCAATTATATCCGGGACTAGCTCAAGAGACCCAGTACTTC. Residues: CASSQLYPGLAQETQYF.

This rearrangement joins TRBV27 to TRBJ2-1; 8 nucleotides agree with TRBD1. The length of the CDR3 is 14 residues. Germline CDR1 MNHEY, CDR2 SMNVEV (reference sequence). V trimming: 2 bases; J trimming: 5 bases; junction bases outside the gene matches: 2. The CDR3 region is CASSLRDRNNEQFF. The DNA for the CDR3 is TGTGCCAGCAGTTTAAGGGACAGGAACAATGAGCAGTTCTTC.

The V call is TRBV11-2, the J call TRBJ2-3, with D possibly being TRBD2 (5 bases). V was shortened by 1 base and J by 2 bases, with 22 bases between the two germline ends. The CDR3 is made up of 19 amino acids. Germline V gene lookup returns CDR1 SGHAT and CDR2 FQNNGV. The CDR3 loop reads CASSLVFGVLAGPTDTQYF. DNA for the CDR3: TGTGCCAGCAGCTTAGTGTTCGGAGTCCTCGCGGGTCCCACAGATACGCAGTATTTT.

The V and J genes are TRBV19 and TRBJ2-7, with D possibly matching TRBD2 (6 bases). V lost 6 bases, J lost 2 bases, and 20 bases lay in between. This CDR3 has 16 amino acids. Germline V CDR1 and CDR2: LNHDA, SQIVND (reference sequence). DNA of the CDR3: TGTGCCAGTAGGGAACTCACCGGGACTGGGGCCTACGAGCAGTACTTC. Protein sequence: CASRELTGTGAYEQYF.